This entry is about one T cell receptor beta chain. Its target is unknown. Documented time point: cycle 4 day 1 (C4D1), after about 6 weeks of nivolumab. Autologous stem cell transplantation was followed by relapse in every patient, and brentuximab vedotin exposure varied. The sample is drawn from a study of PD-1 blockade in classical Hodgkin lymphoma. The overall study: Nivolumab dosed at 3 mg/kg went to patients intravenously every 2 weeks. Points from the study as a whole: With respect to the repertoire differences, their causes, possibly disease activity or prior therapy, remain undefined. The diversity seen at baseline in complete responders resembled that of newly diagnosed patients. Compared with baseline, CD4+ but not CD8+ TCR diversity had risen significantly by C4D1.

The CDR3 spans 17 residues. Germline CDR1 reads SGHTS; CDR2 reads YDEGEE. The junction had 9 bases not matched to a gene; V was cut back by 2 bases and J by 2 bases. Profiled with immunoSEQ multiplex PCR; TCRdb holds only in-frame clones, not every one. The repertoire consists of under 30,000 clones, with about 86% occurring once and the leading ten covering 5% to 8%. The sequence derives from a human donor with classical Hodgkin lymphoma. The chain couples TRBV5-8 to TRBJ1-4; the match to TRBD1 covers 7 bases. The material sequenced was peripheral blood mononuclear cells (PBMCs), taken before the fourth cycle of nivolumab. The CDR3 sequence is CASSFMTGYMTNEKLFF. The CDR3 bases are TGTGCCAGCAGCTTTATGACAGGGTATATGACTAATGAAAAACTGTTTTTT.